Shown below are 12 T cell receptor beta chains from a single sample sequenced in a study of OX40 agonist ivuxolimab in advanced cancers. TCRdb's copy holds only in-frame clones and misses some; the assay was immunoSEQ multiplex PCR. Seen here are roughly 30,000 clones, 75% to 95% observed once, and the top ten hold around 5%. Sequencing was performed on CD4+ or CD8+ T cells sorted from blood, taken in a trial of the OX40 agonist ivuxolimab. The source of these receptors is an adult with an advanced solid tumor such as melanoma, head and neck, liver or kidney cancer.

The genes are TRBV7-8 and TRBJ1-1; D call uncertain. CDR1 is SGHVS, CDR2 FQNEAQ, per germline. This CDR3 is 11 amino acids long. V was trimmed by 6 bases and J by 4 bases, leaving 6 bases between them. The CDR3 region is CASREGTEAFF. CDR3 bases: TGTGCCAGCAGAGAGGGCACTGAAGCTTTCTTT.

The chain links TRBV27 to TRBJ1-5, with no clear D. Deletions cut 3 bases from V and 7 bases from J, with 10 bases between. The CDR3 extends over 13 amino acids. Germline-derived CDR1 and CDR2 are MNHEY and SMNVEV (reference sequence). The CDR3 DNA reads TGTGCCAGCAGTTTTGTTGAAGGACAGCCCCAGCATTTT. Protein product: CASSFVEGQPQHF.

The chain recombines TRBV5-4 with TRBJ2-1; a possible D gene is TRBD2 (6 bases). The CDR3 has 17 amino acids. Germline lookup yields CDR1 SGHNT and CDR2 YYREEE (reference sequence). V lost 0 bases to trimming and J lost 6 bases, with 19 bases between them. CDR3: CASSLAGSGRVGNEQFF. The CDR3 DNA is TGTGCCAGCAGCTTGGCGGGTAGCGGCAGGGTGGGCAATGAGCAGTTCTTC.

The chain combines TRBV9 with TRBJ2-3, with 8 bases fitting TRBD2. The CDR3 is made up of 15 amino acids. Germline values: CDR1 SGDLS, CDR2 YYNGEE. Unmatched junction bases numbered 4, after V lost 2 bases and J lost 2 bases. CDR3 sequence (DNA): TGTGCCAGCAGCGTTAGCGGGACTCTCACAGATACGCAGTATTTT. This sequence encodes CASSVSGTLTDTQYF.

The J gene is TRBJ2-3, the V gene TRBV6-5, with D uncertain. The length of the CDR3 is 11 residues. The V gene lost 8 bases and the J gene lost 12 bases, with 15 bases spanning the gap. The germline gives CDR1 MNHEY, CDR2 SVGAGI. CDR3 amino acids: CASALYDSQYF. For the CDR3, the DNA is TGTGCCAGCGCCCTTTATGATTCTCAGTATTTT.

The chain uses TRBV2 and TRBJ2-1; 12 bases fit TRBD2. V dropped 10 bases and J dropped 4; count of bases not matched to a gene: 14. CDR3 length: 17 amino acids. Germline V gene lookup returns CDR1 SNHLY and CDR2 FYNNEI. The CDR3 here is CAKRAPSGGGRYNEQFF. DNA for the CDR3: TGTGCCAAAAGGGCGCCTAGCGGGGGGGGCCGATACAATGAGCAGTTCTTC. Full variable domain (rest looked up from reference TRBV2 and TRBJ2-1): EPEVTQTPSHQVTQMGQEVILRCVPISNHLYFYWYRQILGQKVEFLVSFYNNEISEKSEIFDDQFSVERPDGSNFTLKIRSTKLEDSAMYFCAKRAPSGGGRYNEQFFGPGTRLTVL.

The rearrangement joins TRBV7-2 to TRBJ2-3, with 10 bases matching TRBD2. The CDR3 covers 16 residues. Germline V gene data show CDR1 as SGHTA and CDR2 as FQGNSA. The ends lost 4 bases at V and 4 bases at J; junction bases unmatched: 8. The DNA of the CDR3 is TGTGCCAGCAGCTCCCTAGCGGGAGATTATCCAGATACGCAGTATTTT. Amino acid sequence: CASSSLAGDYPDTQYF. The whole variable domain, remainder taken from reference TRBV7-2 and TRBJ2-3, is GAGVSQSPSNKVTEKGKDVELRCDPISGHTALYWYRQSLGQGLEFLIYFQGNSAPDKSGLPSDRFSAERTGGSVSTLTIQRTQQEDSAVYLCASSSLAGDYPDTQYFGPGTRLTVL.

The gene calls are TRBV2 and TRBJ1-1; 7 bases agree with TRBD1. Germline assignment: CDR1 SNHLY and CDR2 FYNNEI. V dropped 2 bases and J dropped 4; count of bases not matched to a gene: 4. This CDR3 spans 14 amino acids. The CDR3 loop is CASSELQGLTEAFF. The CDR3 DNA sequence: TGTGCCAGCAGTGAATTACAGGGGCTCACTGAAGCTTTCTTT.

This chain joins TRBV7-9 and TRBJ1-4; D remains unclear. The germline V gene encodes CDR1 SEHNR and CDR2 FQNEAQ (reference sequence). The CDR3 is 14 residues long. With 0 bases removed from V and 8 bases from J, the gap between germline ends came to 10 bases. Written as DNA, the CDR3 is TGTGCCAGCAGCTTAGCCGGCTCGGGGGAAAAACTGTTTTTT. Translated: CASSLAGSGEKLFF.

The rearrangement uses TRBV29-1 and TRBJ2-7, with D tentatively TRBD1 (6 bases). Germline V CDR1 and CDR2: SQVTM, ANQGSEA. CDR3 length: 12 amino acids. Trimming left V 5 bases short and J 1 base short, with 9 bases between. CDR3 bases: TGCAGCGTTCGGACAGTTTCCTACGAGCAGTACTTC. This gives the protein CSVRTVSYEQYF.

The chain has TRBV6-5 and TRBJ1-2; no clear D. This CDR3 comprises 12 residues. Trimming stripped 4 bases from V and 1 base from J, with 4 bases between. Germline CDR1 MNHEY, CDR2 SVGAGI. This CDR3 is CASSSNNYGYTF. In nucleotides, the CDR3 is TGTGCCAGCAGTTCCAATAACTATGGCTACACCTTC.

This chain connects TRBV19 to TRBJ2-1, with D possibly being TRBD1 or TRBD2 (5 bases each). The CDR3 is 14 residues long. Trimming removed 5 bases at V and 4 bases at J, with 12 bases between. CDR1 LNHDA and CDR2 SQIVND come from the germline V gene (reference sequence). The CDR3 region has the DNA TGTGCCAGTAGTCTAGCAGACAGTTACAATGAGCAGTTCTTC. It is translated as CASSLADSYNEQFF. Supplemented by reference TRBV19 and TRBJ2-1, the full variable domain reads DGGITQSPKYLFRKEGQNVTLSCEQNLNHDAMYWYRQDPGQGLRLIYYSQIVNDFQKGDIAEGYSVSREKKESFPLTVTSAQKNPTAFYLCASSLADSYNEQFFGPGTRLTVL.